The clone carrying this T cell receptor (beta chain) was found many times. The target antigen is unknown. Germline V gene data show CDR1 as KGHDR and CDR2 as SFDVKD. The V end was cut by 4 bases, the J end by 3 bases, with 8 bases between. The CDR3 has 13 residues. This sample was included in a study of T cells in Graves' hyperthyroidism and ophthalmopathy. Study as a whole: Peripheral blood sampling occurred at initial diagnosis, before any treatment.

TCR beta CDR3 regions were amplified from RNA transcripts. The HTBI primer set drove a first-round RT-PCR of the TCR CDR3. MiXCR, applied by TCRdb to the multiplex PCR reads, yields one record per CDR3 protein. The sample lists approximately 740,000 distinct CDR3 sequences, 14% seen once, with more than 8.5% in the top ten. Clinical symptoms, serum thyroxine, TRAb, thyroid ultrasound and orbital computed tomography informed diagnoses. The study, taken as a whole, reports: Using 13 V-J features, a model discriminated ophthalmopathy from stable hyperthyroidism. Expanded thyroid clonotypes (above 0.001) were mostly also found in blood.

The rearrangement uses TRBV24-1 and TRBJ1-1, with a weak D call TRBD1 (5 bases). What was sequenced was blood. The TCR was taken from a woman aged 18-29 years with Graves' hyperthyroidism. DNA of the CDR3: TGTGCCACCAGTGAAGACAGCCACACTGAAGCTTTCTTT. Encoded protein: CATSEDSHTEAFF.